The entry below gives a single TCR beta chain sequence along with its context. This clone was counted a single time. Its target antigen remains unknown. There are no base qualities to consult, and no much larger clone falls within one base. The sample is drawn from a study of T cell changes during pregnancy in multiple sclerosis (dated by TCRdb to 2018 to 2020). Describing the broader study: The study examined how the T cell repertoire changed over the course of pregnancy in women with multiple sclerosis.

The method was the immunoSEQ multiplex PCR assay. TCRdb mirrors the immuneACCESS table, restricted to in-frame sequences. Some clones are absent from its copies; in checked studies, under half trace to an unresolved V gene, and the reason for the others is unknown. For this sample the table gives tens of thousands of clones, of which roughly 92% were detected only once. The ten largest account for under 0.3% of the sample. A distance of 17 bases separates the germline ends of V and J, which lose 4 bases and 4 bases respectively. Looking up the germline V gene yields CDR1 SGHRS and CDR2 YFSETQ. The cysteine opens and the phenylalanine closes a CDR3 of 15 amino acids. Just the 45-base CDR3 DNA is kept, in frame starting at base 1.

The sequence links TRBV5-1 to TRBJ1-1; TRBD1 might be the D gene, on 6 matching bases. This material consisted of CD4+ T cells from peripheral blood mononuclear cells, taken in the third trimester of pregnancy. This TCR came from a female donor with multiple sclerosis, enrolled in a pregnancy study. The nucleotide sequence is given as TGCGCCAGCAGCGTTACGGGGGGGCTGGGCACTGAAGCTTTCTTT. The resulting protein is CASSVTGGLGTEAFF.